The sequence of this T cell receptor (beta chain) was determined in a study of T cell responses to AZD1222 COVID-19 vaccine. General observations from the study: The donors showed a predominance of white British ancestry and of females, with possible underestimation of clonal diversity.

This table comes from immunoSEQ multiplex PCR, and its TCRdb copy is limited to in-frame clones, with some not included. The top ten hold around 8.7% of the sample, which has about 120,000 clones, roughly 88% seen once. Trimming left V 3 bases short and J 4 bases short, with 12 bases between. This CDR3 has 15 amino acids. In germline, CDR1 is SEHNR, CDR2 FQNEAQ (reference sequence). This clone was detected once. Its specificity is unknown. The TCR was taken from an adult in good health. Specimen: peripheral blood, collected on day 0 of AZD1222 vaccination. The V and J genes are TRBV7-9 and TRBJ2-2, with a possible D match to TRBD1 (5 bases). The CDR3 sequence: CASSFGQGTTGELFF. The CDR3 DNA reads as TGTGCCAGCAGCTTCGGGCAGGGTACCACCGGGGAGCTGTTTTTT. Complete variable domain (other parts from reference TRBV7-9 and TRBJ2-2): DTGVSQNPRHKITKRGQNVTFRCDPISEHNRLYWYRQTLGQGPEFLTYFQNEAQLEKSRLLSDRFSAERPKGSFSTLEIQRTEQGDSAMYLCASSFGQGTTGELFFGEGSRLTVL.